This TCR beta chain comes out of a study of blood T cell repertoires in COVID-19. Libraries were prepared by immunoSEQ multiplex PCR; TCRdb keeps only in-frame clonotypes and omits some of them. This sample carries around 250,000 clones, approximately 90% of them seen once, and the ten largest clones take approximately 3.7%. The CDR3 contains 14 residues. With V trimmed by 0 bases and J by 6 bases, 1 base remained unmatched. Germline loops: CDR1 SGDLS, CDR2 YYNGEE. Concerning this clone: The same CDR3 arises from other DNA sequences in this sample as well.

Sequencing was performed on PBMCs or T cells enriched from blood (not recorded which). The chain employs TRBV9 and TRBJ1-1; 11 nucleotides align to TRBD1. The sequence was collected from a woman in her twenties or thirties who had recovered from COVID-19. CDR3 sequence (DNA): TGTGCCAGCAGCGTAGTGGGACAGGGGGCTGAAGCTTTCTTT. Amino acids: CASSVVGQGAEAFF.